The next 2 T cell receptor beta chains were all read from a single sample in a study of blood T cell repertoires in COVID-19. Sequencing used immunoSEQ multiplex PCR; TCRdb keeps in-frame clones, though not all of them. The sample carries around 300,000 clones, roughly 90% recorded once. The sample comprised PBMCs or T cells enriched from blood (not recorded which). All receptors derive from a woman aged 55-69 years who had recovered from COVID-19.

CDR3: CAWSVGQGSNGAFF. CDR3 nucleotides: TGTGCCTGGAGTGTAGGGCAGGGGAGTAACGGAGCTTTCTTT. This chain links TRBV30 with TRBJ1-1, with D perhaps TRBD1 (6 bases). The CDR3 has 14 residues. The ends were cut back, 0 bases at V and 10 bases at J, with 18 bases in the middle. CDR1 is GTSNPN and CDR2 is SVGIG in the germline V gene (reference sequence).

V gene TRBV5-5 combines with J gene TRBJ2-1; possibly TRBD2 for D (5 bases). The germline V and J ends were trimmed by 3 bases and 0 bases, with 13 bases remaining between them. CDR1 SGHKS and CDR2 YYEKEE come from the germline V gene (reference sequence). The CDR3 has 16 residues. This CDR3 is CASSSGLATSYNEQFF. The CDR3 DNA is TGTGCCAGCAGCTCTGGACTCGCGACCTCCTACAATGAGCAGTTCTTC.